These 22 T cell receptor beta chains were all obtained from the same sample, sequenced in a study of T cells in localized non-small cell lung cancer. Produced via immunoSEQ multiplex PCR; TCRdb's table is partial and in-frame only. Altogether 25,000 to 35,000 clones are present, roughly 86% being singletons, with the ten largest covering 3.5% to 5%. Source: peripheral blood mononuclear cells, taken before any cancer treatment. These receptors all come from a woman between 40 and 69 years old with stage III lung adenocarcinoma.

The chain carries TRBV6-1 and TRBJ1-2, with D maybe TRBD1 (6 bases). This CDR3 contains 15 residues. The germline V gene encodes CDR1 MNHNS and CDR2 SASEGT. The V end was cut by 1 base, the J end by 4 bases, with 13 bases between. The CDR3 sequence is CASSEVTLGGYGYTF. For the CDR3, the DNA is TGTGCCAGCAGTGAAGTGACTCTAGGGGGCTATGGCTACACCTTC.

The CDR3 nucleotides read TGTGCCAGCAGCTTGGCCGGGACAGCCCTGGATACGCAGTATTTT. Residues: CASSLAGTALDTQYF. The gene calls are TRBV5-6 and TRBJ2-3; 7 nucleotides agree with TRBD1. This CDR3 contains 15 residues. V lost 0 bases, J lost 6 bases, and 7 bases stayed unmatched. Germline CDR1 and CDR2: SGHDT and YYEEEE. The full variable domain, rest sourced from reference TRBV5-6 and TRBJ2-3, is DAGVTQSPTHLIKTRGQQVTLRCSPKSGHDTVSWYQQALGQGPQFIFQYYEEEERQRGNFPDRFSGHQFPNYSSELNVNALLLGDSALYLCASSLAGTALDTQYFGPGTRLTVL.

This sequence joins TRBV5-6 and TRBJ1-1; D unresolved. Looked up from germline, CDR1 is SGHDT and CDR2 is YYEEEE. V lost 0 bases and J lost 0, with 12 bases in between. The length of the CDR3 is 16 residues. The CDR3 reads CASSLGLGTMNTEAFF. The DNA of the CDR3 is TGTGCCAGCAGCTTGGGACTAGGTACGATGAACACTGAAGCTTTCTTT. The full variable domain, completed using reference TRBV5-6 and TRBJ1-1, is DAGVTQSPTHLIKTRGQQVTLRCSPKSGHDTVSWYQQALGQGPQFIFQYYEEEERQRGNFPDRFSGHQFPNYSSELNVNALLLGDSALYLCASSLGLGTMNTEAFFGQGTRLTVV.

The chain has TRBV4-3 and TRBJ2-7, with unresolved D. With 0 bases removed from V and 0 bases from J, the gap between germline ends came to 3 bases. The CDR3 is 13 residues long. The germline V gene encodes CDR1 LGHNA and CDR2 YSLEER. The CDR3 DNA reads as TGCGCCAGCAGCCAAGACGCCTCCTACGAGCAGTACTTC. Translated, it gives CASSQDASYEQYF.

Only one count was recorded for this clone. V is TRBV29-1 and J is TRBJ2-3; TRBD1 or TRBD2 may be the D gene (6 bases each). V lost 0 bases, J lost 6 bases, and 13 bases lay in between. The germline V gene has CDR1 SQVTM and CDR2 ANQGSEA. The CDR3 is made up of 14 amino acids. In nucleotides, the CDR3 is TGCAGCGTTGAAGAGAGGGGGGCGCAGGATACGCAGTATTTT. As protein: CSVEERGAQDTQYF.

The rearrangement joins TRBV19 to TRBJ1-1; no clear D. The germline V gene encodes CDR1 LNHDA and CDR2 SQIVND (reference sequence). The CDR3 has 13 residues. The germline V and J ends were trimmed by 3 bases and 0 bases, with 5 bases remaining between them. Written as DNA, the CDR3 is TGTGCCAGTAGTATCACGGTGAACACTGAAGCTTTCTTT. Its translation is CASSITVNTEAFF. The full variable domain, rest sourced from reference TRBV19 and TRBJ1-1, is DGGITQSPKYLFRKEGQNVTLSCEQNLNHDAMYWYRQDPGQGLRLIYYSQIVNDFQKGDIAEGYSVSREKKESFPLTVTSAQKNPTAFYLCASSITVNTEAFFGQGTRLTVV.

This clone was detected only a few times. V gene TRBV11-1 combines with J gene TRBJ2-7; D is uncertain. From germline, CDR1 is SGHAT and CDR2 FQDESV (reference sequence). The CDR3 covers 14 residues. Deletions cut 3 bases from V and 0 bases from J, with 9 bases between. The CDR3, as DNA: TGTGCCAGCAGCTTCTGGGGTAGCTCCTACGAGCAGTACTTC. Its protein product is CASSFWGSSYEQYF.

The J gene is TRBJ2-1, the V gene TRBV18; 14 nucleotides align to TRBD2. Trimming took 5 bases from V and 2 from J; bases not matched to a gene: 5. This CDR3 is 17 amino acids long. The V gene's germline CDR1 is KGHSH and CDR2 LQKENI. This CDR3 is CASSSGLAGATYNEQFF. The DNA of the CDR3 is TGTGCCAGCTCATCGGGACTAGCGGGAGCGACCTACAATGAGCAGTTCTTC.

The chain recombines TRBV6-6 with TRBJ1-1; maybe TRBD1 (5 bases). The germline V and J ends were trimmed by 7 bases and 1 base, with 16 bases remaining between them. The germline CDR1 and CDR2 sequences are MNHNY and SVGAGI (reference sequence). This CDR3 contains 15 residues. The CDR3 is CASTNHGRGNTEAFF. In DNA, the CDR3 is TGTGCCAGCACGAATCATGGGAGGGGGAACACTGAAGCTTTCTTT.

In nucleotides, the CDR3 is TGTGCCAGCAGCTCTGACAGGGTCGAGCAGTACTTC. It yields the protein CASSSDRVEQYF. V and J are TRBV5-6 and TRBJ2-7, with 7 bases matching TRBD1. Germline-derived CDR1 and CDR2 are SGHDT and YYEEEE. Unmatched junction bases numbered 3, after V lost 3 bases and J lost 6 bases. The CDR3 loop spans 12 amino acids.

The J gene is TRBJ2-3, the V gene TRBV27, with TRBD1 as a possible D gene (6 bases). V lost 8 bases, J lost 1 base, and 22 bases lay in between. This CDR3 has 17 amino acids. Germline V CDR1 and CDR2: MNHEY, SMNVEV (reference sequence). In nucleotides, the CDR3 is TGTGCCAGCGCCATGCAGGGGCCTACTTCACGCACAGATACGCAGTATTTT. It is translated as CASAMQGPTSRTDTQYF.

The chain links TRBV5-4 to TRBJ2-1; 8 bases agree with TRBD2. V trimming: 0 bases; J trimming: 8 bases; junction bases outside the gene matches: 4. The germline V gene has CDR1 SGHNT and CDR2 YYREEE (reference sequence). The CDR3 length is 14 residues. The CDR3 region is CASSLAATSDEQFF. As DNA, the CDR3 is TGTGCCAGCAGCTTGGCCGCGACTAGCGATGAGCAGTTCTTC.

The CDR3 sequence: CASSVSNSREGDEQFF. CDR3 DNA: TGTGCCAGCAGTGTCTCGAATTCGCGGGAGGGCGATGAGCAGTTCTTC. The chain carries TRBV2 and TRBJ2-1, with 9 bases that match TRBD2. The CDR3 runs 16 residues. Germline loops: CDR1 SNHLY, CDR2 FYNNEI. Trimming took 4 bases from V and 8 from J; bases not matched to a gene: 12.

V is TRBV27 and J is TRBJ1-2; D is unclear. Germline V gene data show CDR1 as MNHEY and CDR2 as SMNVEV (reference sequence). The CDR3 extends over 12 amino acids. Trimming cost V 5 bases and J 8 bases, with 12 bases left between them. The CDR3 region has the DNA TGTGCCAGCAGTCCCGTGACCGGAGGCTACACCTTC. This encodes CASSPVTGGYTF.

The chain links TRBV7-3 to TRBJ2-1, with 11 bases aligning to TRBD2. CDR3 size: 19 residues. The germline V gene has CDR1 SGHTA and CDR2 FQGTGA. With V trimmed by 4 bases and J by 0 bases, 11 bases remained unmatched. Here the CDR3 DNA reads TGTGCCAGCAGCTCCAGACTAGCGGGATCCACAAGCTCCTACAATGAGCAGTTCTTC. This sequence encodes CASSSRLAGSTSSYNEQFF.

This clone was seen once. This sequence joins TRBV19 and TRBJ1-6; possible D gene TRBD1, 5 bases. Germline CDR1 reads LNHDA; CDR2 reads SQIVND (reference sequence). This CDR3 has 16 amino acids. Between the trimmed V and J ends, which lost 3 bases and 9 bases, there was a span of 18 bases. CDR3 loop: CASSIGGRRFGSPLHF. The CDR3 DNA reads TGTGCCAGTAGTATCGGGGGGAGGAGATTTGGTTCACCCCTCCACTTT. Combining the CDR3 with reference TRBV19 and TRBJ1-6 gives the whole variable domain DGGITQSPKYLFRKEGQNVTLSCEQNLNHDAMYWYRQDPGQGLRLIYYSQIVNDFQKGDIAEGYSVSREKKESFPLTVTSAQKNPTAFYLCASSIGGRRFGSPLHFGNGTRLTVT.

The rearrangement uses TRBV23-1 and TRBJ2-1; 8 nucleotides match TRBD1. TRBV23-1 is treated as an ORF (open reading frame) with a function not yet certain. There are 14 residues in the CDR3. The ends lost 6 bases at V and 4 bases at J; junction bases unmatched: 5. The CDR3 sequence is CASSADRDYNEQFF. DNA of the CDR3: TGCGCCAGCAGCGCGGACAGGGATTACAATGAGCAGTTCTTC.

DNA of the CDR3: TGTGCCAGCAGCCCTTCTGTGGGGACTGGGACTGAAGCTTTCTTT. Its translation is CASSPSVGTGTEAFF. The chain employs TRBV9 and TRBJ1-1; maybe TRBD1 (5 bases). The ends were cut back, 4 bases at V and 5 bases at J, with 18 bases in the middle. The CDR3 totals 15 residues. Looked up from germline, CDR1 is SGDLS and CDR2 is YYNGEE. Full variable domain (missing parts from reference TRBV9 and TRBJ1-1): DSGVTQTPKHLITATGQRVTLRCSPRSGDLSVYWYQQSLDQGLQFLIQYYNGEERAKGNILERFSAQQFPDLHSELNLSSLELGDSALYFCASSPSVGTGTEAFFGQGTRLTVV.

V gene TRBV6-5 combines with J gene TRBJ2-1; TRBD2 might be the D (6 bases). The germline V and J ends were trimmed by 0 bases and 16 bases, with 13 bases remaining between them. The CDR3 runs 12 residues. Germline assignment: CDR1 MNHEY and CDR2 SVGAGI. CDR3 coding DNA: TGTGCCAGCAGTTACTCCGGGACTGGGCTATTCTTC. This sequence encodes CASSYSGTGLFF.

CDR3 region: CASSIQGRQETQYF. The CDR3 region has the DNA TGTGCCAGCAGCATACAGGGCCGCCAAGAGACCCAGTACTTC. The chain employs TRBV7-2 and TRBJ2-5; weak D call: TRBD1 (6 bases). Deletions cut 5 bases from V and 1 base from J, with 11 bases between. The CDR3 is made up of 14 amino acids. Germline V CDR1 and CDR2: SGHTA, FQGNSA.

V is TRBV12-1 and J is TRBJ2-1; TRBD2 was called by the table and not checked on the DNA. TRBV12-1 corresponds to a pseudogene. The CDR3 sequence is 12 residues long. CDR3 in amino acids: CASSFRREGQFF. CDR3 DNA: TGTGCCAGCAGCTTCCGCCGGGAAGGGCAGTTCTTC.

The chain is built from TRBV4-3 and TRBJ2-7; the D is unclear. Germline V CDR1 and CDR2: LGHNA, YSLEER. This CDR3 has 17 amino acids. Trimming stripped 4 bases from V and 4 bases from J, with 23 bases between. DNA of the CDR3: TGCGCCAGCAGCCCAAGTTCCTTCGAACGGGCCGGATACGAGCAGTACTTC. Protein: CASSPSSFERAGYEQYF.